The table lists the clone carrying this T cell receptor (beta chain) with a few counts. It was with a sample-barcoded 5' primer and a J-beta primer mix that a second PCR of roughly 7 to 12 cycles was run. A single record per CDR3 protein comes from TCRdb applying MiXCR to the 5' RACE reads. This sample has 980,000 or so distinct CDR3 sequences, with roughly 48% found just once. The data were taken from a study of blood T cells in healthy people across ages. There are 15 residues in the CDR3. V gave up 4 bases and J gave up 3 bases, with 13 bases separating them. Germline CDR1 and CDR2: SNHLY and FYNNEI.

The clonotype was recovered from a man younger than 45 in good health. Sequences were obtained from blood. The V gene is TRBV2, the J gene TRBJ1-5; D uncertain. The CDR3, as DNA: TGTGCCAGCAGTGCCATCGGGAGTTCCAATCAGCCCCAGCATTTT. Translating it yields CASSAIGSSNQPQHF.